This T cell receptor (beta chain) originates from a study (dated by TCRdb to 2012 to 2014). The CDR3, from cysteine to phenylalanine, totals 15 residues. The read is trimmed to its CDR3 DNA, 45 bases read in frame from base 1. Cut back by 4 bases and 4 bases, the V and J ends lie 15 bases apart. CDR1 LGHNA and CDR2 YNFKEQ are derived from the germline V gene. This clonotype is termed medium-sized (0.01 to 0.1%). What this receptor recognizes is not known. No much larger clonotype is one base removed from it; base qualities were not supplied. Sequencing relied on an Illumina Genome Analyzer IIx. TCRdb ran its own pipeline on the public reads, namely fastp trimming at Q25 and MiXCR clone calling, and kept in-frame beta chains. Identical CDR3 protein sequences are pooled into one entry, listed with their most common genes and DNA. This sample lists roughly 7,100 distinct CDR3 sequences; about 30% were detected once. The leading ten clones occupy 22% of the sample.

This sequence uses TRBV4-2 and TRBJ2-3; perhaps TRBD2 is the D gene, with 5 bases matching. Sequencing was carried out using blood. The TCR comes from a human donor. The nucleotides are TGTGCCAGCAGCCCGCCGGGGAGATTCGCAGATACGCAGTATTTT. Its protein product is CASSPPGRFADTQYF.